This T cell receptor beta chain came from a study of blood T cell repertoires in COVID-19. Using immunoSEQ multiplex PCR, the repertoire was profiled, and TCRdb retains in-frame clones only, with some absent. The sample holds about 250,000 clones, 88% seen once. This TCR came from a man at least 80 years old with acute or convalescent COVID-19. The source material was peripheral blood.

The DNA of the CDR3 is TGTGCCAGTAGTATAGAGGGAGGAACCACCGGGGAGCTGTTTTTT. It specifies CASSIEGGTTGELFF. The chain has TRBV19 and TRBJ2-2, with D perhaps TRBD2 (6 bases). This CDR3 spans 15 amino acids. Germline V gene sequence: CDR1 LNHDA, CDR2 SQIVND (reference sequence). The V and J ends lost 0 bases and 4 bases respectively, with 9 bases between them.